These 17 T cell receptor beta chains were sequenced from one sample in a study of vaccination effects on CD4 cells after COVID-19. ViraFEST expansion of antigen-specific CD4+ T cells with viral peptide pools preceded sequencing. An approximately 10-day culture period preceded the isolation of CD4+ T cells. The vaccine recipients had no prior SARS-CoV-2 infection, with negative nucleocapsid antibodies. Some clones are missing from TCRdb's copy, which holds only in-frame ones; the method was immunoSEQ multiplex PCR. The sample has 65,000 to 90,000 clones, under 85% seen once. Which antigens these TCRs recognize remains unknown. Material: CD4+ T cells from PBMCs cultured with HCoV-NL63 spike peptides, obtained before COVID-19 vaccination. The receptors were gathered from a human donor who received a COVID-19 vaccine.

The V and J genes are TRBV21-1 and TRBJ1-2; the table's D call of TRBD1 was not tested on the DNA. TRBV21-1 is a recognized pseudogene. The CDR3 runs 13 residues. The CDR3 DNA follows: TGTGCCAGCAGCAAAGGACAGGGGGTTGGCTACACCTTC. It is translated as CASSKGQGVGYTF.

The gene calls are TRBV5-8 and TRBJ2-1, with TRBD1 as a possible D gene (6 bases). Trimming took 7 bases from V and 6 from J, leaving 26 bases between them. CDR3 length equals 17 residues. Germline lookup yields CDR1 SGHTS and CDR2 YDEGEE. CDR3 protein: CASPLGAFNPGVNEQFF. CDR3 nucleotide sequence: TGTGCCAGCCCCCTGGGGGCATTCAACCCAGGGGTCAATGAGCAGTTCTTC.

The chain uses TRBV10-3 and TRBJ1-2; no reliable D call. Germline CDR1 ENHRY, CDR2 SYGVKD. CDR3 length: 14 residues. Trimming left V 0 bases short and J 0 bases short, with 5 bases between. The CDR3 DNA sequence: TGTGCCATCAGTGAGTCCGAGCCTAACTATGGCTACACCTTC. This sequence encodes CAISESEPNYGYTF.

J is TRBJ2-7 and V is TRBV19, with D tentatively TRBD2 (7 bases). Germline assignment: CDR1 LNHDA and CDR2 SQIVND (reference sequence). Trimming shortened V by 8 bases and J by 6 bases, and 17 bases separated the two germline ends. The CDR3 is 13 residues long. The CDR3 nucleotides are TGTGCCAGTTCCGACTCCGGGGGGCTCGAGCAGTACGTC. This gives the protein CASSDSGGLEQYV.

J is TRBJ2-3 and V is TRBV4-1; D not certain. Germline V CDR1 and CDR2: MGHRA, YSYEKL. This CDR3 spans 15 amino acids. V was cut by 0 bases and J by 2 bases, with 9 bases left in between. DNA for the CDR3: TGCGCCAGCAGCCAAGAGATAGGTCTCACAGATACGCAGTATTTT. This translates into CASSQEIGLTDTQYF.

The DNA of the CDR3 is TGCGCCAGCAGCTTGGAGGGGGTGTCAAGCAATCAGCCCCAGCATTTT. Its protein is CASSLEGVSSNQPQHF. The chain combines TRBV5-1 with TRBJ1-5, with D possibly being TRBD1 (6 bases). The V and J ends lost 0 bases and 1 base respectively, with 11 bases between them. CDR1 and CDR2 from the germline V gene are SGHRS and YFSETQ. The CDR3 is 16 residues long.

This chain joins TRBV7-6 and TRBJ1-2, with 9 bases fitting TRBD1. Germline CDR1 reads SGHVS; CDR2 reads FNYEAQ. The junction had 8 bases not matched to a gene; V was cut back by 5 bases and J by 4 bases. The CDR3 contains 15 residues. As DNA, the CDR3 is TGTGCCAGCAGCCGTAACAGGGGGCCAGGCTATGGCTACACCTTC. Encoded protein: CASSRNRGPGYGYTF.

This clone was seen just once. V and J are TRBV19 and TRBJ1-4, with a tentative D call TRBD1 (5 bases). Trimming left V 3 bases short and J 3 bases short, with 17 bases between. The CDR3 runs to 17 residues. Per germline, CDR1 LNHDA and CDR2 SQIVND (reference sequence). CDR3 loop: CASSISRFGRANEKLFF. The CDR3 region has the DNA TGTGCCAGTAGTATTAGTCGGTTTGGCAGGGCTAATGAAAAACTGTTTTTT.

The chain joins TRBV10-2 to TRBJ2-1, with D unclear. The germline CDR1 and CDR2 sequences are WSHSY and SAAADI. V was clipped by 10 bases and J by 8 bases, with 15 bases between them. The CDR3 totals 12 residues. CDR3 in DNA: TGCGCCAACCACGAAGGGCTCCATGAGCAGTTCTTC. It codes for CANHEGLHEQFF.

V and J are TRBV24-1 and TRBJ2-1; unclear D gene. Trimming stripped 6 bases from V and 0 bases from J, with 8 bases between. CDR1 is KGHDR and CDR2 is SFDVKD in the germline V gene. The CDR3 sequence is 14 residues long. CDR3 residues: CATSRSASYNEQFF. Written as DNA, the CDR3 is TGTGCCACCAGTCGGAGTGCCTCCTACAATGAGCAGTTCTTC.

The chain employs TRBV5-5 and TRBJ2-1, with D hard to call. The CDR3 is 13 residues long. The germline gives CDR1 SGHKS, CDR2 YYEKEE (reference sequence). V lost 4 bases to trimming and J lost 5 bases, with 10 bases between them. The CDR3 reads CASSTSLDNEQFF. For the CDR3, the DNA is TGTGCCAGCAGCACCTCCTTGGACAATGAGCAGTTCTTC.

The CDR3 loop is CASSLGLQETQYF. The CDR3 DNA sequence: TGTGCCAGCTCACTAGGCCTCCAAGAGACCCAGTACTTC. The rearrangement joins TRBV18 to TRBJ2-5; D is uncertain. Trimming pared 4 bases from V and 1 base from J, leaving 7 bases between. Per the germline V gene, CDR1 is KGHSH and CDR2 is LQKENI. The CDR3 loop spans 13 amino acids.

Only a few counts were recorded for this clone. Other DNA sequences in the sample encode the same CDR3. The chain joins TRBV19 to TRBJ2-1; possible D gene TRBD2, 6 bases. The CDR3 is made up of 14 amino acids. The ends were cut back, 5 bases at V and 0 bases at J, with 8 bases in the middle. Germline V gene lookup returns CDR1 LNHDA and CDR2 SQIVND (reference sequence). The CDR3 DNA sequence: TGTGCCAGTAGTCGGGGGAGCTCCTACAATGAGCAGTTCTTC. Translating gives CASSRGSSYNEQFF.

This chain uses TRBV19 with TRBJ2-2; TRBD2 aligns across 10 bases. Germline trimming cut 5 bases from V and 10 bases from J; bases unmatched to any gene: 16. Germline V gene lookup returns CDR1 LNHDA and CDR2 SQIVND (reference sequence). The CDR3 covers 17 residues. CDR3 sequence (DNA): TGTGCCAGTAGTCTTATCCAAAGACTAGCGGGTTTGTCGGAGCTGTTTTTT. This encodes CASSLIQRLAGLSELFF.

This chain connects TRBV27 to TRBJ2-2, with TRBD2 matching 12 bases. The CDR3 totals 18 residues. Trimming took 4 bases from V and 4 from J; bases not matched to a gene: 10. Germline V lookup: CDR1 MNHEY, CDR2 SMNVEV (reference sequence). DNA for the CDR3: TGTGCCAGCAGTTCGGCGCTAGCGGGGGGGTCTTTCACCGGGGAGCTGTTTTTT. It translates to CASSSALAGGSFTGELFF.

V is TRBV7-2 and J is TRBJ1-1; a possible D gene is TRBD1 (5 bases). Trimming shortened V by 5 bases and J by 5 bases, and 18 bases separated the two germline ends. CDR3 length: 15 residues. Germline loops: CDR1 SGHTA, CDR2 FQGNSA. The DNA of the CDR3 is TGTGCCAGCAGCCACCGGACGGGAAGGGGAACTGAAGCTTTCTTT. Its translation: CASSHRTGRGTEAFF.

This chain links TRBV10-3 with TRBJ2-3; D not certain. The V gene's germline CDR1 is ENHRY and CDR2 SYGVKD. The CDR3 extends over 11 amino acids. V lost 8 bases and J 6 bases, leaving 9 bases between the germline ends. The CDR3: CAIQWYDTQYF. DNA for the CDR3: TGTGCCATCCAATGGTACGATACGCAGTATTTT.